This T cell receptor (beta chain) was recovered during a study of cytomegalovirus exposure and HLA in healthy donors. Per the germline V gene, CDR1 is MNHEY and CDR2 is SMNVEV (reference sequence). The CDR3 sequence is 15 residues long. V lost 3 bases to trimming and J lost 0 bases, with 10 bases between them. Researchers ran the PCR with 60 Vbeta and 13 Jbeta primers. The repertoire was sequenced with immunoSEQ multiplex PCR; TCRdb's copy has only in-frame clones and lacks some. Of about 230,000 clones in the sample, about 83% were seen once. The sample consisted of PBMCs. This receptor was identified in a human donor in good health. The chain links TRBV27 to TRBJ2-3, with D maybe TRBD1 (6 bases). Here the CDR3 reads CASSFRQGSTDTQYF. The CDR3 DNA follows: TGTGCCAGCAGTTTTCGGCAGGGGAGCACAGATACGCAGTATTTT.